The entry below gives a single TCR beta chain sequence along with its context. Its target is not known. V was clipped by 0 bases and J by 4 bases; unmatched bases: 3. CDR1 SGHTA and CDR2 FQGTGA come from the germline V gene. The CDR3 is 16 residues long. This sample is part of a study of cytomegalovirus exposure and HLA in healthy donors. Amplification used 60 Vbeta primers and 13 Jbeta primers. Assay used: immunoSEQ multiplex PCR; TCRdb lists only in-frame clones, some missing. The sample has 130,000 or so clones; about 8.5% are singletons. Notes on the study in general: 150 or so TCR beta chains were listed as cytomegalovirus-associated. An analysis was carried out at a later point. It showed that HLA-associated TCR beta chains were more clonally expanded than equally common non-associated chains. Indistinguishable V segments such as TRBV6-2 and TRBV6-3 were excluded. Reportedly, fewer N-insertions than the approximately 690-donor mean appeared in an Asian-associated ancestry cluster in a later analysis.

The origin of this receptor is a man aged 40-49 years in good health and CMV-seronegative. The rearrangement links TRBV7-3 to TRBJ2-1; 10 bases map to TRBD1. The specimen was PBMCs. This CDR3 is CASSLTGTGEYNEQFF. CDR3 coding DNA: TGTGCCAGCAGCTTAACGGGGACAGGGGAGTACAATGAGCAGTTCTTC.